Included here is one T cell receptor beta chain sequence, with context. The sample originates from a study of blood T cell repertoires in COVID-19. TCRdb keeps only in-frame clones here, not all; method: immunoSEQ multiplex PCR. The table records over 300,000 clones, approximately 90% of them present only once. Donors in Cohort 3 counted as recovered after two negative PCRs, clearance, or symptom resolution. V was trimmed by 3 bases and J by 6 bases, leaving 10 bases between them. The CDR3 has 13 amino acids. Germline V gene sequence: CDR1 LGHDT, CDR2 YNNKEL (reference sequence). Input material: PBMCs or T cells enriched from blood (not recorded which). The rearrangement joins TRBV3-1 (or the pseudogene TRBV3-2) to TRBJ2-3; the D is unclear. The TCR comes from a woman between 40 and 55 years old who had recovered from COVID-19. CDR3: CASSQAVWDTQYF. The CDR3 DNA follows: TGTGCCAGCAGCCAGGCCGTATGGGATACGCAGTATTTT.